The 19 T cell receptor beta chains given below trace back to one sample, sequenced in a study of blood T cell repertoires in COVID-19. The protocol was immunoSEQ multiplex PCR, while the TCRdb copy is restricted to in-frame clones and leaves out a portion. The data show roughly 87,000 clones, with about 85% seen just once and 3% held by the top ten. Material: peripheral blood. All receptors come from a woman at least 80 years old with COVID-19, enrolled during active disease.

This chain uses TRBV5-6 with TRBJ2-3, with D hard to call. Trimming removed 2 bases at V and 5 bases at J, with 3 bases between. CDR1 is SGHDT, CDR2 YYEEEE, per germline. The CDR3 extends over 11 amino acids. The CDR3 loop is CASSFGDTQYF. For the CDR3, the DNA is TGTGCCAGCAGCTTCGGAGATACGCAGTATTTT.

This chain uses TRBV30 with TRBJ1-5; D uncertain. Trimming took off 2 bases at V and 0 bases at J, with 8 bases between the two ends. The CDR3 extends over 14 amino acids. Germline CDR1 reads GTSNPN; CDR2 reads SVGIG (reference sequence). This chain's CDR3 is CAWSREVSNQPQHF. DNA for the CDR3: TGTGCCTGGAGTAGGGAGGTTAGCAATCAGCCCCAGCATTTT.

The V and J genes are TRBV3-1 (or the pseudogene TRBV3-2) and TRBJ2-1; D is possibly TRBD2 (5 bases). The V and J ends lost 3 bases and 6 bases respectively, with 12 bases between them. CDR1 LGHDT and CDR2 YNNKEL come from the germline V gene (reference sequence). CDR3 length: 14 residues. CDR3 region: CASSHGLPPNEQFF. The CDR3 nucleotides read TGTGCCAGCAGCCACGGACTCCCCCCCAATGAGCAGTTCTTC.

By sample fraction, this clone is medium-sized. The V and J genes are TRBV4-3 and TRBJ1-2; D possibly corresponds to TRBD1 (6 bases). CDR3 length: 15 amino acids. Germline V gene lookup returns CDR1 LGHNA and CDR2 YSLEER. V was pared by 4 bases and J by 2 bases, with 14 bases between. For the CDR3, the DNA is TGCGCCAGCAGCCGTTACAGGGATATCAACTATGGCTACACCTTC. It specifies CASSRYRDINYGYTF.

V usage is TRBV2 and J usage is TRBJ1-5; 7 bases map to TRBD1. Per the germline V gene, CDR1 is SNHLY and CDR2 is FYNNEI. The CDR3 length is 14 residues. The junction had 7 bases not matched to a gene; V was cut back by 6 bases and J by 5 bases. The CDR3 loop is CASSEQGIDQPQHF. CDR3 nucleotides: TGTGCCAGCAGCGAACAGGGGATCGATCAGCCCCAGCATTTT. The entire variable domain, with the rest obtained from reference TRBV2 and TRBJ1-5, is as follows: EPEVTQTPSHQVTQMGQEVILRCVPISNHLYFYWYRQILGQKVEFLVSFYNNEISEKSEIFDDQFSVERPDGSNFTLKIRSTKLEDSAMYFCASSEQGIDQPQHFGDGTRLSIL.

V and J are TRBV11-2 and TRBJ1-6, with D tentatively TRBD1 (5 bases). Germline V gives CDR1 SGHAT, CDR2 FQNNGV. The ends were cut back, 0 bases at V and 9 bases at J, with 9 bases in the middle. The CDR3 runs 14 residues. The CDR3 nucleotides are TGTGCCAGCAGCTTAGAAGGCAGGGTTTCACCCCTCCACTTT. Encoded protein: CASSLEGRVSPLHF. The full variable domain, with the rest looked up from reference TRBV11-2 and TRBJ1-6, is EAGVAQSPRYKIIEKRQSVAFWCNPISGHATLYWYQQILGQGPKLLIQFQNNGVVDDSQLPKDRFSAERLKGVDSTLKIQPAKLEDSAVYLCASSLEGRVSPLHFGNGTRLTVT.

The rearrangement joins TRBV3-1 (or the pseudogene TRBV3-2) to TRBJ2-3, with D maybe TRBD2 (5 bases). Trimming left V 0 bases short and J 6 bases short, with 13 bases between. The germline V gene has CDR1 LGHDT and CDR2 YNNKEL (reference sequence). The CDR3 runs 15 residues. The CDR3 protein is CASSQDRNGIDTQYF. The CDR3 region has the DNA TGTGCCAGCAGCCAAGATCGAAACGGGATCGATACGCAGTATTTT.

The chain recombines TRBV5-1 with TRBJ2-5, with a weak D call TRBD1 (5 bases). Germline V gene lookup returns CDR1 SGHRS and CDR2 YFSETQ. This CDR3 is 13 amino acids long. Trimming removed 4 bases from V and 3 bases from J, with 10 bases in between. In nucleotides, the CDR3 is TGCGCCAGCAGCGGAACAGGCGAAGAGACCCAGTACTTC. It codes for CASSGTGEETQYF.

The CDR3 DNA reads as TGCGCCAGCAGCCAATCCCCTAGCGGGTTTCCCTACGAGCAGTACTTC. Its protein product is CASSQSPSGFPYEQYF. This chain connects TRBV5-1 to TRBJ2-7; 8 nucleotides match TRBD2. In germline, CDR1 is SGHRS, CDR2 YFSETQ. This CDR3 spans 16 amino acids. V gave up 4 bases and J gave up 2 bases; unmatched junction bases: 11.

This clone occurred once. This sequence joins TRBV19 and TRBJ1-1, with TRBD1 as a possible D gene (6 bases). The CDR3 totals 13 residues. Trimming removed 5 bases from V and 5 bases from J, with 12 bases in between. CDR1 and CDR2 from the germline V gene are LNHDA and SQIVND (reference sequence). The CDR3 loop is CASSEQGRTEAFF. CDR3 DNA sequence: TGTGCCAGTAGTGAACAGGGTAGGACTGAAGCTTTCTTT.

V is TRBV19 and J is TRBJ2-1; TRBD2 agrees at 11 bases. CDR1 and CDR2 from the germline V gene are LNHDA and SQIVND (reference sequence). V lost 4 bases, J lost 7 bases, and 6 bases stayed unmatched. The CDR3 loop spans 15 amino acids. The CDR3 nucleotides read TGTGCCAGTAGTACCCTAGCGGGAGGCGGTAATGAGCAGTTCTTC. It yields the protein CASSTLAGGGNEQFF.

The chain combines TRBV25-1 with TRBJ1-2; D is uncertain. This CDR3 contains 15 residues. Looked up from germline, CDR1 is MGHDK and CDR2 is SYGVNS. With 6 bases removed from V and 3 bases from J, the gap between germline ends came to 17 bases. The CDR3 loop reads CASSRVGGHYYGYTF. The CDR3 DNA reads TGTGCCAGCAGCCGGGTAGGAGGGCACTACTATGGCTACACCTTC.

The J gene is TRBJ2-1, the V gene TRBV5-6; a possible D gene is TRBD2 (6 bases). The V and J ends lost 3 bases and 0 bases respectively, with 10 bases between them. The length of the CDR3 is 15 residues. CDR1 SGHDT and CDR2 YYEEEE come from the germline V gene. CDR3 residues: CASSYAGSSYNEQFF. CDR3 DNA: TGTGCCAGCAGCTACGCGGGGAGCTCCTACAATGAGCAGTTCTTC.

The gene calls are TRBV2 and TRBJ2-1, with TRBD1 matching over 7 bases. The CDR3 loop spans 15 amino acids. V shed 5 bases and J 2 bases; nucleotides not matched to a gene: 6. The germline CDR1 and CDR2 sequences are SNHLY and FYNNEI. The CDR3 protein is CASSPTGTPYNEQFF. In DNA form, the CDR3 reads TGTGCCAGCAGTCCGACAGGGACCCCCTACAATGAGCAGTTCTTC.

The chain has TRBV28 and TRBJ1-1; D may be TRBD1 (5 bases). V shed 10 bases and J shed 4 bases, with 16 bases lying between them. The germline gives CDR1 MDHEN, CDR2 SYDVKM. The CDR3 extends over 13 amino acids. The CDR3: CATYHWGGTEAFF. CDR3 nucleotides: TGTGCCACCTACCACTGGGGCGGCACTGAAGCTTTCTTT.

The sample holds one count of this clone. The gene calls are TRBV2 and TRBJ2-1; 7 bases match TRBD2. The CDR3 runs 15 residues. The J segment lost 6 bases and the V segment lost 7 bases, leaving 12 bases of the junction unmatched. From germline, CDR1 is SNHLY and CDR2 FYNNEI. The CDR3 DNA is TGTGCCAGCAAATCTGGGCGGGGAGGGATCAATGAGCAGTTCTTC. It is translated as CASKSGRGGINEQFF. The full variable domain, its missing parts supplied by reference TRBV2 and TRBJ2-1, is EPEVTQTPSHQVTQMGQEVILRCVPISNHLYFYWYRQILGQKVEFLVSFYNNEISEKSEIFDDQFSVERPDGSNFTLKIRSTKLEDSAMYFCASKSGRGGINEQFFGPGTRLTVL.

The chain links TRBV27 to TRBJ2-3; D uncertain. This CDR3 spans 15 amino acids. Between the trimmed V and J ends, which lost 5 bases and 0 bases, there was a span of 12 bases. The germline V gene has CDR1 MNHEY and CDR2 SMNVEV (reference sequence). CDR3 in DNA: TGTGCCAGCAGTATCAGATCGTGGAGCACAGATACGCAGTATTTT. This translates into CASSIRSWSTDTQYF.

This chain connects TRBV6-5 to TRBJ1-2; tentatively, D is TRBD1 (6 bases). Trimming took 0 bases from V and 4 from J, leaving 15 bases between them. Germline V gene lookup returns CDR1 MNHEY and CDR2 SVGAGI. CDR3 length: 16 amino acids. The CDR3 here is CASSYSPRGGGYGYTF. The CDR3 DNA reads TGTGCCAGCAGTTACTCCCCCAGGGGCGGTGGCTATGGCTACACCTTC.

The chain carries TRBV19 and TRBJ1-4; the match to TRBD1 covers 7 bases. Unmatched junction bases numbered 8, after V lost 9 bases and J lost 4 bases. The CDR3 covers 14 residues. Germline V gene sequence: CDR1 LNHDA, CDR2 SQIVND (reference sequence). CDR3 bases: TGTGCCAGCATGAGGGGGCCTTATAATGAAAAACTGTTTTTT. Its translation is CASMRGPYNEKLFF.